This is a list of T cell receptor beta chains from one sample in a study of OX40 agonist ivuxolimab in advanced cancers. Method: immunoSEQ multiplex PCR; TCRdb's copy keeps in-frame clones and lacks some. The data show about 64,000 clones, roughly nine tenths seen once. The sequencing here drew on CD4+ or CD8+ T cells sorted from blood, taken in a trial of the OX40 agonist ivuxolimab. All receptors derive from an adult with an advanced solid tumor such as melanoma, head and neck, liver or kidney cancer. Both conserved end residues are part of each CDR3. A D gene is named only where the DNA matches it firmly. Only some rows state a clone size, as once, few, many or a class for expanded clones.

size	V	J	D	CDR3	DNA
-	TRBV30	TRBJ2-1	-	CAWTPAGGNEQFF	TGTGCCTGGACCCCCGCTGGGGGCAATGAGCAGTTCTTC
-	TRBV7-8	TRBJ1-3	-	CASSKSEGNTIYF	TGTGCCAGCAGCAAATCGGAAGGAAACACCATATATTTT
-	TRBV28	TRBJ1-3	-	CASSFRGSSGNTIYF	TGTGCCAGCAGTTTCAGGGGCTCCTCTGGAAACACCATATATTTT
-	TRBV5-6	TRBJ2-2	TRBD2	CASSSGSGSFTGELFF	TGTGCCAGCAGCTCGGGGAGCGGGAGTTTCACCGGGGAGCTGTTTTTT
-	TRBV12-5	TRBJ1-2	-	CASAPLGGVSGYTF	TGTGCTAGTGCTCCCTTGGGGGGGGTGAGTGGCTACACCTTC
few	TRBV5-1	TRBJ1-2	-	CASSLEGNYGYTF	TGCGCCAGCAGCTTGGAGGGAAACTATGGCTACACCTTC
-	TRBV13	TRBJ1-1	-	CASSPRGWSTEAFF	TGTGCCAGCAGCCCTCGGGGGTGGTCCACTGAAGCTTTCTTT
-	TRBV5-1	TRBJ2-1	TRBD1	CASSSGQAYNEQFF	TGCGCCAGCAGCTCGGGACAGGCCTACAATGAGCAGTTCTTC
once	TRBV27	TRBJ2-7	TRBD1	CASSLDRDRYEQYF	TGTGCCAGCAGTTTAGACAGGGATCGCTACGAGCAGTACTTC
-	TRBV10-3	TRBJ1-1	-	CAISESSGLEAFF	TGTGCCATCAGTGAGTCGTCTGGTCTAGAAGCTTTCTTT
-	TRBV15	TRBJ2-3	-	CATSRDFGTDTQYF	TGTGCCACCAGCAGAGATTTCGGCACAGATACGCAGTATTTT
-	TRBV11-2	TRBJ2-1	TRBD2	CASSPGSSGGGWVEQFF	TGTGCCAGCAGCCCAGGGTCTAGCGGGGGGGGATGGGTTGAGCAGTTCTTC
once	TRBV5-8	TRBJ1-1	-	CASSLVLNTEAFF	TGTGCCAGCAGCTTGGTCCTGAACACTGAAGCTTTCTTT
-	TRBV7-2	TRBJ1-1	-	CASSSTWQGTEAFF	TGTGCCAGCAGCTCAACCTGGCAGGGGACTGAAGCTTTCTTT
-	TRBV9	TRBJ1-3	-	CASSTAGSTGNTIYF	TGTGCCAGCAGTACGGCCGGGAGCACTGGAAACACCATATATTTT
-	TRBV20-1	TRBJ1-2	-	CSASSSYGYTF	TGCAGTGCCAGTTCGTCCTATGGCTACACCTTC
-	TRBV6-5	TRBJ2-1	TRBD2	CASSRSGSSYNEQFF	TGTGCCAGCAGCCGCAGCGGGAGCTCCTACAATGAGCAGTTCTTC
-	TRBV11-2	TRBJ1-5	-	CASSLTGGQPQHF	TGTGCCAGCAGCTTAACGGGGGGGCAGCCCCAGCATTTT
-	TRBV5-6	TRBJ1-1	-	CASSLGQINTEAFF	TGTGCCAGCAGCTTGGGCCAGATTAACACTGAAGCTTTCTTT
few	TRBV7-9	TRBJ2-1	TRBD2	CASSLSGSGNEQFF	TGTGCCAGCAGCTTGAGCGGGAGTGGGAATGAGCAGTTCTTC
-	TRBV2	TRBJ2-7	TRBD1	CASRSRDSSYEQYF	TGTGCCAGCAGGAGCCGGGACAGCTCCTACGAGCAGTACTTC
-	TRBV9	TRBJ1-2	-	CASSVAGAANYGYTF	TGTGCCAGCAGCGTAGCCGGAGCAGCTAACTATGGCTACACCTTC
-	TRBV7-6	TRBJ2-2	-	CASRQGWGGELFF	TGTGCCAGCAGGCAGGGATGGGGCGGGGAGCTGTTTTTT
-	TRBV10-3	TRBJ1-2	-	CAISPAGDYGYTF	TGTGCCATCAGCCCCGCAGGCGACTATGGCTACACCTTC
-	TRBV28	TRBJ2-5	-	CASSLGRGYSGGETQYF	TGTGCCAGCAGTTTAGGGAGGGGATATTCAGGGGGAGAGACCCAGTACTTC
-	TRBV6-4	TRBJ2-1	-	CASSDSSREQFF	TGTGCCAGCAGTGACTCGAGCAGAGAGCAGTTCTTC
-	TRBV5-6	TRBJ2-7	TRBD1	CASSSQGAKQYF	TGTGCCAGCAGCTCCCAGGGGGCAAAACAGTACTTC
-	TRBV5-1	TRBJ2-7	TRBD2	CASSLERSGDEQYF	TGCGCCAGCAGCTTGGAGCGCAGCGGGGACGAGCAGTACTTC
-	TRBV30	TRBJ2-2	-	CAWSKGVGELFF	TGTGCCTGGAGTAAGGGTGTGGGGGAGCTGTTTTTT
-	TRBV18	TRBJ1-5	-	CASSPPSVSNQPQHF	TGTGCCAGCTCACCTCCCAGCGTTAGCAATCAGCCCCAGCATTTT
once	TRBV30	TRBJ2-5	-	CAWMGKEETQYF	TGTGCCTGGATGGGGAAGGAGGAGACCCAGTACTTC
-	TRBV5-1	TRBJ1-3	-	CASSLAGSSGNTIYF	TGCGCCAGCAGCTTGGCGGGCAGCTCTGGAAACACCATATATTTT
-	TRBV7-9	TRBJ2-7	-	CASSLNSLSYEQYF	TGTGCCAGCAGCTTAAATTCCCTCTCCTACGAGCAGTACTTC
-	TRBV5-1	TRBJ2-4	-	CASRPTPIAKNIQYF	TGCGCCAGCCGCCCGACCCCCATAGCCAAAAACATTCAGTACTTC
-	TRBV5-1	TRBJ2-5	TRBD1	CASSEPGQKETQYF	TGCGCCAGCAGCGAACCGGGACAGAAAGAGACCCAGTACTTC
-	TRBV28	TRBJ1-2	-	CAATANYGYTF	TGTGCCGCCACAGCTAACTATGGCTACACCTTC
few	TRBV5-1	TRBJ2-7	TRBD1	CASSLGDRAYEQYF	TGCGCCAGCAGCTTGGGGGACAGGGCCTACGAGCAGTACTTC
-	TRBV4-1	TRBJ1-2	TRBD1	CASSQDEGAIGYTF	TGCGCCAGCAGCCAAGATGAGGGGGCTATTGGCTACACCTTC
-	TRBV18	TRBJ2-1	TRBD2	CASSPPLGLAGGSYNEQFF	TGTGCCAGCTCACCACCTCTAGGGCTAGCGGGAGGCTCCTACAATGAGCAGTTCTTC
-	TRBV2	TRBJ1-1	TRBD1	CASSGGQVNTEAFF	TGTGCCAGCAGTGGGGGACAGGTGAACACTGAAGCTTTCTTT
-	TRBV29-1	TRBJ2-3	-	CSVNPQSDTQYF	TGCAGCGTCAACCCGCAATCAGATACGCAGTATTTT
-	TRBV5-4	TRBJ1-2	TRBD1	CASSSSTGARGGYTF	TGTGCCAGCAGCTCTTCGACAGGGGCAAGGGGTGGCTACACCTTC
once	TRBV2	TRBJ1-5	-	CASSVEFSNQPQHF	TGTGCCAGCAGTGTGGAGTTTAGCAATCAGCCCCAGCATTTT
-	TRBV7-9	TRBJ2-1	TRBD2	CASSGGTSGAYNEQFF	TGTGCCAGCAGCGGGGGGACTAGCGGAGCCTACAATGAGCAGTTCTTC
-	TRBV7-9	TRBJ1-1	TRBD1	CASSLEGTVSQAFF	TGTGCCAGCAGCTTAGAGGGGACAGTTTCCCAAGCTTTCTTT
-	TRBV7-9	TRBJ1-1	-	CASSPPARINTEAFF	TGTGCCAGCAGCCCTCCCGCGAGGATTAACACTGAAGCTTTCTTT
-	TRBV5-1	TRBJ2-2	-	CASSFTGATGELFF	TGCGCCAGCAGCTTCACAGGCGCTACCGGGGAGCTGTTTTTT
-	TRBV2	TRBJ2-3	-	CASRGDGGPVTQYF	TGTGCCAGCAGGGGGGACGGGGGACCGGTTACGCAGTATTTT
-	TRBV10-2	TRBJ2-7	TRBD1	CASSGQGRTYEQYF	TGCGCCAGCAGTGGACAGGGAAGAACCTACGAGCAGTACTTC
-	TRBV11-1	TRBJ2-2	-	CASSFNRDTGELFF	TGTGCCAGCAGCTTCAACAGGGACACCGGGGAGCTGTTTTTT
-	TRBV6-6	TRBJ2-7	-	CASSLGLYEQYF	TGTGCCAGCTCCCTGGGGCTATACGAGCAGTACTTC
-	TRBV11-2	TRBJ2-5	TRBD2	CASSLDGRGEETQYF	TGTGCCAGCAGCTTAGATGGGAGGGGAGAAGAGACCCAGTACTTC
-	TRBV5-4	TRBJ1-4	-	CASSFDRINEKLFF	TGTGCCAGCAGCTTCGACAGAATTAATGAAAAACTGTTTTTT
-	TRBV12-5	TRBJ1-1	TRBD1	CASGPGTGGTEAFF	TGTGCTAGTGGTCCCGGGACAGGGGGCACTGAAGCTTTCTTT
once	TRBV2	TRBJ1-1	-	CASSQEVENTEAFF	TGTGCCAGCAGTCAGGAGGTAGAGAACACTGAAGCTTTCTTT
-	TRBV15	TRBJ1-1	-	CATSRDENTEAFF	TGTGCCACCAGCAGAGATGAGAACACTGAAGCTTTCTTT
-	TRBV11-2	TRBJ1-1	-	CASLEGFEAFF	TGTGCCAGCCTCGAAGGCTTTGAAGCTTTCTTT